Described below is a single T cell receptor (beta chain) sequence and its context. Its antigen remains unidentified. The PCR employed 60 Vbeta primers together with 13 Jbeta primers. In the original workflow: Later reanalysis found roughly 80 million unique TCR beta chains, about 10 million of them shared. Sequencing used immunoSEQ multiplex PCR; TCRdb keeps in-frame clones, though not all of them. For V, J and clone size, that table is used; D and trimming come from the DNA. This repertoire shows approximately 91,000 clones, approximately 80% found once; its top ten account for over 9%. This specimen comes from a study of cytomegalovirus exposure and HLA in healthy donors. Study conclusions and caveats: For TCR beta chains, V- and J-gene trimming was later linked to a missense DCLRE1C variant. The study recorded about 150 TCR beta chains that were cytomegalovirus-associated.

Between the trimmed V and J ends, which lost 0 bases and 0 bases, there was a span of 10 bases. Germline V gene lookup returns CDR1 SGDLS and CDR2 YYNGEE. The CDR3 loop spans 15 amino acids. Healthy people donating bone marrow made up the donors. This rearrangement joins TRBV9 to TRBJ2-7; perhaps TRBD1 as D (6 bases). This receptor was identified in a human donor in good health. Sequencing was done on a sample of PBMCs. CDR3 amino acids: CASSVETGASYEQYF. The DNA for the CDR3 is TGTGCCAGCAGCGTAGAGACAGGCGCCTCCTACGAGCAGTACTTC.